This TCR beta chain is from a study of spatial heterogeneity in lung cancer. Study summary: Sequencing of follow-up PBMC samples took place when they were available, at a median of about 2 years after resection.

The time point denotes: blood at routine non-recurrence follow-up after resection. No cell sorting; template was whole RNA from tumor, lung tissue or PBMC. Every molecule of TCR cDNA had its own unique molecular identifier. Each CDR3 protein is one row after TCRdb ran MiXCR on the 5' RACE reads. The table records about 94,000 distinct CDR3 sequences, roughly a fifth of them present only once. CDR1 and CDR2 (germline): DFQATT, SNEGSKA (reference sequence). The CDR3 has 13 residues. With 6 bases removed from V and 2 bases from J, the gap between germline ends came to 13 bases. Sequenced material: PBMCs, taken at follow-up. This rearrangement joins TRBV20-1 to TRBJ2-5, with D uncertain. This TCR came from a male donor with early-stage non-small cell lung cancer. CDR3 sequence (DNA): TGCAGTGCCCGTGCCAGTAATCAAGAGACCCAGTACTTC. Protein: CSARASNQETQYF.